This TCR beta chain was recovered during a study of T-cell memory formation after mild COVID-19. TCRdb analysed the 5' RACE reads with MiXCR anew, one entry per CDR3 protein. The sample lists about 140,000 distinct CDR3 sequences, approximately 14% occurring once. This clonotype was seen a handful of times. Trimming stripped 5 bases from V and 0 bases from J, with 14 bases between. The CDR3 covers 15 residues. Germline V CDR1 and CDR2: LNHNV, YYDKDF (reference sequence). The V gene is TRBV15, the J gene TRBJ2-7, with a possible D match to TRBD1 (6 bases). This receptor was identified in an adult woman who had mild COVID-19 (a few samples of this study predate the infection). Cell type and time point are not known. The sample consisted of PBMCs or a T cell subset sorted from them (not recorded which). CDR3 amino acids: CATSARTVPSYEQYF. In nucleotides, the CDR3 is TGTGCCACCAGCGCCCGGACAGTGCCCTCCTACGAGCAGTACTTC.